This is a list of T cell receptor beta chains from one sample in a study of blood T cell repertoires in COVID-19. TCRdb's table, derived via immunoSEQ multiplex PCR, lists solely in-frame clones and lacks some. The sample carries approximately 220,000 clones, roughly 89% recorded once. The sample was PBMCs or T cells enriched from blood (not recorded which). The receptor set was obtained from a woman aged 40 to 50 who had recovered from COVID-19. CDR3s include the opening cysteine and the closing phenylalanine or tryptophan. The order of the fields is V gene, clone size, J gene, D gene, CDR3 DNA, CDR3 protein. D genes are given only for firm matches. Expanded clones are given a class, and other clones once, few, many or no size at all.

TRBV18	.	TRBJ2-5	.	TGTGCCAGCTCACCGTTCACAGCCCAGGCGACCCAGTACTTC	CASSPFTAQATQYF
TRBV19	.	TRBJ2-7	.	TGTGCCAGTACCCGGATGCGGGACAGCCCCTCCTACGAGCAGTACTTC	CASTRMRDSPSYEQYF
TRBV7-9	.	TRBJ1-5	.	TGTGCCAGCAGCCCGGACAGATTGAATAGCAATCAGCCCCAGCATTTT	CASSPDRLNSNQPQHF
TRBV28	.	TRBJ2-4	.	TGTGCCAGCAGTTCCCCAGGGGACCCCGGGACCAAAAACATTCAGTACTTC	CASSSPGDPGTKNIQYF
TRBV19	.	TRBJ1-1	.	TGTGCCAGTAGTATACAGGGGAAAGCTTTCTTT	CASSIQGKAFF
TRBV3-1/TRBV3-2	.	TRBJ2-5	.	TGTGCCAGCAGCCTCTACCTAAAAGAGACCCAGTACTTC	CASSLYLKETQYF
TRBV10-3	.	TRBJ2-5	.	TGTGCCATCAGTCGCGGGCCCCAGCTCGGAGAGACCCAGTACTTC	CAISRGPQLGETQYF
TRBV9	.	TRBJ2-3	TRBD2	TGTGCCAGCAGCGTAGGAGTAGCGGGGACAGATACGCAGTATTTT	CASSVGVAGTDTQYF
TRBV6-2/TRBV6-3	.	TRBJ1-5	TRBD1	TGTGCCAGCAGTTCGGGACAGAGGGTTAGTCAGCCCCAGCATTTT	CASSSGQRVSQPQHF
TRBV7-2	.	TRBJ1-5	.	TGTGCCAGCAGCTTATCAGGATTGAGCAATCAGCCCCAGCATTTT	CASSLSGLSNQPQHF
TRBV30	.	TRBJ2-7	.	TGTGCCTGGAGTGTACAGGCCTACGAGCAGTACTTC	CAWSVQAYEQYF
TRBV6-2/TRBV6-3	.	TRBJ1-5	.	TGTGCCAGCAGTAACCGGGACACCGGCAAGAATCAGCCCCAGCATTTT	CASSNRDTGKNQPQHF
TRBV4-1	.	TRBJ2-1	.	TGCGCCAGCAGCCAAGTGATCGGTTACGGGCAGTTCTTC	CASSQVIGYGQFF
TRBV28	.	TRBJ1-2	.	TGTGCCAGCAGTTTGTCAGGGATTTTTAATGGCTACACCTTC	CASSLSGIFNGYTF
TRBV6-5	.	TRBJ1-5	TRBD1	TGTGCCAGCAGGACAGGGTTTGGCAATCAGCCCCAGCATTTT	CASRTGFGNQPQHF
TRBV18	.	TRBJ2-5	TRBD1	TGTGCCAGCTCAGCGGGGACAGGGGCACAAGAGACCCAGTACTTC	CASSAGTGAQETQYF
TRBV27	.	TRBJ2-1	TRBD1	TGTGCCAGCAGTTTATTAGGGACAGGGGTTGAGCAGTTCTTC	CASSLLGTGVEQFF
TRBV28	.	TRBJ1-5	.	TGTGCCAGCAGTTTCAGTCGTAATCAGCCCCAGCATTTT	CASSFSRNQPQHF
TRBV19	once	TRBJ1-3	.	TGTGCCAGTAGTCGGTCAAGGGACTTTTACCTTTCTGGAAACACCATATATTTT	CASSRSRDFYLSGNTIYF
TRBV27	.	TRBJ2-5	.	TGTGCCAGCAGTTTACTGGGGAGGGAGACCCAGTACTTC	CASSLLGRETQYF
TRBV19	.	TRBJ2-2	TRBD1	TGTGCCAGTAGTAACAGGGGATACACCGGGGAGCTGTTTTTT	CASSNRGYTGELFF
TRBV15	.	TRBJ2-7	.	TGTGCCACCAGCAGAGATAGTCTCCCGCGCTACGAGCAGTACTTC	CATSRDSLPRYEQYF
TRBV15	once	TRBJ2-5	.	TGTGCCACCAGCAGAGCCCGGGACTCGCAAGAGACCCAGTACTTC	CATSRARDSQETQYF
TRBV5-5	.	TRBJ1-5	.	TGTGCCAGCAGCTTACATTTATCGAGCAATCAGCCCCAGCATTTT	CASSLHLSSNQPQHF
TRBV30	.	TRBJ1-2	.	TGTGCCTGGAAATCAGGGGCTACCTACACCTTC	CAWKSGATYTF
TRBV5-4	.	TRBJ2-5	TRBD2	TGTGCCAGCAGGCTGACTAGCGGCCAAGAGACCCAGTACTTC	CASRLTSGQETQYF
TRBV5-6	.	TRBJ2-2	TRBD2	TGTGCCAGCAGCTCCGGGACTAGCGGGTGGGGCGGGGAGCTGTTTTTT	CASSSGTSGWGGELFF
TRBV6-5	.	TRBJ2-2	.	TGTGCCCGAGACGGGGGGCGCGCCGGGGAGCTGTTTTTT	CARDGGRAGELFF
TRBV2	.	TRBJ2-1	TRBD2	TGTGCCAGCAGTGGAAGACTAGCGGGAGGCCACAATGAGCAGTTCTTC	CASSGRLAGGHNEQFF
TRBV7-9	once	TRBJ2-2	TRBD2	TGTGCCAGCAGCTTAGAAGTAGCGGGAGTCGGGGAGCTGTTTTTT	CASSLEVAGVGELFF
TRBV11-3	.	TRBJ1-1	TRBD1	TGTGCCAGCAGCCGGGGACAGGGAGGCACTGAAGCTTTCTTT	CASSRGQGGTEAFF
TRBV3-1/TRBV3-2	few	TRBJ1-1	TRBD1	TGTGCCAGCAGCCAAGGGACAGGGAACACTGAAGCTTTCTTT	CASSQGTGNTEAFF
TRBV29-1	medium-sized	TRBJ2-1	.	TGCAGCGTTGGACCCGGCAGGCGGGGCAATGAGCAGTTCTTC	CSVGPGRRGNEQFF